One T cell receptor beta chain is described in this entry. Its antigen is as yet unknown. CDR1 LGHDT and CDR2 YNNKEL come from the germline V gene (reference sequence). The CDR3 covers 14 residues. Trimming cost V 1 base and J 5 bases; bases outside gene matches: 1. Assay: immunoSEQ multiplex PCR; the TCRdb copy retains only in-frame clones and omits some. Here the sample spans more than 80,000 clones, 80% to 90% being singletons. The data originate from a study of T cell responses to AZD1222 COVID-19 vaccine. Regarding the study as a whole: A mostly white British donor set with more females was recruited, and clonal diversity was possibly underestimated. Spike-specific TCRs gained breadth and depth after people received two AZD1222 doses. Researchers took repertoire samples only after the peak T cell response had come. Variant regions that are unmutated are reportedly the target of nearly half of spike-specific TCRs.

This sequence joins TRBV3-1 (or the pseudogene TRBV3-2) and TRBJ1-1; 10 bases are a match to TRBD1. The sample here was peripheral blood, taken on day 0 of AZD1222 vaccination. This TCR derives from an adult in good health. The CDR3 region has the DNA TGTGCCAGCAGCCAAGGGACAGGGGGGACTGAAGCTTTCTTT. Its translation is CASSQGTGGTEAFF.